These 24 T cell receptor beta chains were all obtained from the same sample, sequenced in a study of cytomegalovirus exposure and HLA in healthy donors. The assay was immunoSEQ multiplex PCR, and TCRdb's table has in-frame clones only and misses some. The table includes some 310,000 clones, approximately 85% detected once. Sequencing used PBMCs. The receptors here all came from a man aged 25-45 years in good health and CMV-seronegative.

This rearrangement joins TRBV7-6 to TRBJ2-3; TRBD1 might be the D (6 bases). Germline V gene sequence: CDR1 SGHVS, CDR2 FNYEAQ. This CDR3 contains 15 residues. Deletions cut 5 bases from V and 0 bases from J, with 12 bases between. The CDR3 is CASSQNRASTDTQYF. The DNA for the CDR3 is TGTGCCAGCAGCCAAAACAGGGCTAGCACAGATACGCAGTATTTT. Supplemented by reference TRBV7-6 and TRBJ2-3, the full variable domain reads GAGVSQSPRYKVTKRGQDVALRCDPISGHVSLYWYRQALGQGPEFLTYFNYEAQQDKSGLPNDRFSAERPEGSISTLTIQRTEQRDSAMYRCASSQNRASTDTQYFGPGTRLTVL.

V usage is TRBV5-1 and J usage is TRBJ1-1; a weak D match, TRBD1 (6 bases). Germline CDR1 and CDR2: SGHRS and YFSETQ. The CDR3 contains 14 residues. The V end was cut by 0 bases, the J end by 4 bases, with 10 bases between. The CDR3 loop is CASSLAQGSTEAFF. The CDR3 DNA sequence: TGCGCCAGCAGCTTGGCCCAGGGGAGCACTGAAGCTTTCTTT.

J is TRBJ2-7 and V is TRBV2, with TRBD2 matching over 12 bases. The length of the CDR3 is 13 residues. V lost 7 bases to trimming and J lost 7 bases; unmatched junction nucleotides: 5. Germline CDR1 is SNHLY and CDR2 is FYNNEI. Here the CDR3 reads CASTTSGGWEQYF. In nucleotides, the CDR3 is TGTGCCAGCACGACTAGCGGGGGTTGGGAGCAGTACTTC.

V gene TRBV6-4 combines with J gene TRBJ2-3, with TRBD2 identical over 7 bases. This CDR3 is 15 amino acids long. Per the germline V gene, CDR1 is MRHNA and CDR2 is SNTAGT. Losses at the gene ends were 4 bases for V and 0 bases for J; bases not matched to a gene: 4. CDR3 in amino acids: CASSVTSVSTDTQYF. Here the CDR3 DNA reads TGTGCCAGCAGTGTAACTAGCGTGAGCACAGATACGCAGTATTTT.

This chain's CDR3 is CASSAQGGNSPLHF. The DNA of the CDR3 is TGTGCCAGCAGTGCACAGGGTGGGAATTCACCCCTCCACTTT. The chain is built from TRBV27 and TRBJ1-6, with D possibly being TRBD1 (6 bases). V dropped 5 bases and J dropped 7 bases, with 12 bases sitting between them. CDR1 is MNHEY and CDR2 is SMNVEV in the germline V gene (reference sequence). The CDR3 has 14 residues.

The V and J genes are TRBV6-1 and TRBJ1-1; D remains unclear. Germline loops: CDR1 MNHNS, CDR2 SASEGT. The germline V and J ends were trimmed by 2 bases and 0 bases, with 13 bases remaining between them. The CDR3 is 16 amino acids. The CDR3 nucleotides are TGTGCCAGCAGTGAATTTCCCTCCGGTCTGAACACTGAAGCTTTCTTT. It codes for CASSEFPSGLNTEAFF.

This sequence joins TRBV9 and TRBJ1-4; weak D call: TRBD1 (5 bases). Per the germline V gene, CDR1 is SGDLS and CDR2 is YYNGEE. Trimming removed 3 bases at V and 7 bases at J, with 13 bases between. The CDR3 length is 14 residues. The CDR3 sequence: CASSEGLGLEKLFF. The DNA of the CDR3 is TGTGCCAGCAGCGAGGGACTGGGCCTTGAAAAACTGTTTTTT.

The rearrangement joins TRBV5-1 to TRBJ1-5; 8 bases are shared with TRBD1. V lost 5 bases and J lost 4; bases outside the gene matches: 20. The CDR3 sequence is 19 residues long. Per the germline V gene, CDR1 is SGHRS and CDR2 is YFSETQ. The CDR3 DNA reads TGCGCCAGCAGACCGCCGACAGGGGTGGCTGTAAATGTGAATCAGCCCCAGCATTTT. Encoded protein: CASRPPTGVAVNVNQPQHF.

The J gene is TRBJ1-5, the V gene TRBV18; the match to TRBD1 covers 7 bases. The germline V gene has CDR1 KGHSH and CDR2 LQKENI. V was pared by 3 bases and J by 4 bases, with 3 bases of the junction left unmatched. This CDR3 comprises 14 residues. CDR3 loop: CASSPTGVNQPQHF. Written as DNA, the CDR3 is TGTGCCAGCTCACCCACAGGGGTGAATCAGCCCCAGCATTTT. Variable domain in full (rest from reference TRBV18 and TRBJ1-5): NAGVMQNPRHLVRRRGQEARLRCSPMKGHSHVYWYRQLPEEGLKFMVYLQKENIIDESGMPKERFSAEFPKEGPSILRIQQVVRGDSAAYFCASSPTGVNQPQHFGDGTRLSIL.

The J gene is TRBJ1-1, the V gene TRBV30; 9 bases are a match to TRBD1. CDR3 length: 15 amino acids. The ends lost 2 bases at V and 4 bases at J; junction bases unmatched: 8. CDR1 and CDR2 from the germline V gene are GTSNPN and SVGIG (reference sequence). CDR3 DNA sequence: TGTGCCTGGAGTTGGGACAGGGACTTACTCACTGAAGCTTTCTTT. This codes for CAWSWDRDLLTEAFF. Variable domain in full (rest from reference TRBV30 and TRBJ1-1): SQTIHQWPATLVQPVGSPLSLECTVEGTSNPNLYWYRQAAGRGLQLLFYSVGIGQISSEVPQNLSASRPQDRQFILSSKKLLLSDSGFYLCAWSWDRDLLTEAFFGQGTRLTVV.

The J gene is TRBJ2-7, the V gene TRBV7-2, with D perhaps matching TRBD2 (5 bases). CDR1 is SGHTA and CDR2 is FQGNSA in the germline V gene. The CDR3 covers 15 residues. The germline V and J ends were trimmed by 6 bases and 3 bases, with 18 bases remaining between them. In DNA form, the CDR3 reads TGTGCCAGCAGTATCTCCGGGAACCTGAACTACGAGCAGTACTTC. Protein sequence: CASSISGNLNYEQYF.

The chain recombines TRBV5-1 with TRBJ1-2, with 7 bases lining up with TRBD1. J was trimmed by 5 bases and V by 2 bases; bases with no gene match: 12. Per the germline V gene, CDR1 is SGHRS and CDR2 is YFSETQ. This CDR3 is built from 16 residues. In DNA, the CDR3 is TGCGCCAGCAGCTTACAGGGGCAAGACGGGTATTATGGCTACACCTTC. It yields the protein CASSLQGQDGYYGYTF.

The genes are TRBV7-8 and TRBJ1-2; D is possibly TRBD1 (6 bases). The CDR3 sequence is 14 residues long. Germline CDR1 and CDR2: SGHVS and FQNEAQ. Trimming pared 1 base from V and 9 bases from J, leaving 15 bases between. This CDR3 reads CASSLVQTGYRYTF. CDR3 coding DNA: TGTGCCAGCAGCTTAGTACAGACAGGTTATCGCTACACCTTC. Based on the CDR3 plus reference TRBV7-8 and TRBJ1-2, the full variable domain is GAGVSQSPRYKVAKRGQDVALRCDPISGHVSLFWYQQALGQGPEFLTYFQNEAQLDKSGLPSDRFFAERPEGSVSTLKIQRTQQEDSAVYLCASSLVQTGYRYTFGSGTRLTVV.

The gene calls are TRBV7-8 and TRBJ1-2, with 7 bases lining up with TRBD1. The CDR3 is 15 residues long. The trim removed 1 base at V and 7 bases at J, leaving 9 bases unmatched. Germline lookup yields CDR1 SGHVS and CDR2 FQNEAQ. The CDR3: CASSLEGGGPRGYTF. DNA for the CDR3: TGTGCCAGCAGCTTAGAAGGAGGGGGCCCTCGTGGCTACACCTTC.

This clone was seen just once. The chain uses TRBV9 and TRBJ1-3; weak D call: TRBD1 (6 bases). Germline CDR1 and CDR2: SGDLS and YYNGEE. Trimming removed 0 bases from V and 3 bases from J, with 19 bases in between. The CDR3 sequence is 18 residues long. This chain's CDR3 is CASSVGALKGRGGNTIYF. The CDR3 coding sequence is TGTGCCAGCAGCGTAGGGGCTCTTAAGGGCAGGGGTGGAAACACCATATATTTT.

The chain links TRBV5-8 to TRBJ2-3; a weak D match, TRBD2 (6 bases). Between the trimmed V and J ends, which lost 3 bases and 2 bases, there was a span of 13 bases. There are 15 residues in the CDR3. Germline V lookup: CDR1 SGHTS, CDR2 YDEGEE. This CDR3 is CASSYPGLITDTQYF. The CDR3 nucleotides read TGTGCCAGCAGCTATCCGGGACTTATCACAGATACGCAGTATTTT.

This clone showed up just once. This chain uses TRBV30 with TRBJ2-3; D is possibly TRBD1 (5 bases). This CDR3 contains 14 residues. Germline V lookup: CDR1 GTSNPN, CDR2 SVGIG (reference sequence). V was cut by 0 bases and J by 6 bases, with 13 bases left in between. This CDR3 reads CAWSVRGLRDTQYF. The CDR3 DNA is TGTGCCTGGAGTGTAAGGGGCCTAAGGGATACGCAGTATTTT.

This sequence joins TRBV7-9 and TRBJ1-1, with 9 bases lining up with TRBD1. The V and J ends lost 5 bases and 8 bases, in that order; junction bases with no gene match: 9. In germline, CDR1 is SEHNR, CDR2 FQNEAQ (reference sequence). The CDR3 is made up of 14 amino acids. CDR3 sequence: CASSGGQGVIEAFF. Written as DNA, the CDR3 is TGTGCCAGCAGCGGGGGACAGGGAGTTATCGAAGCTTTCTTT.

The CDR3 DNA reads as TGTGCCAGTAGTGGGGGGACTAGCGGGGTCTCGGGACACAATGAGCAGTTCTTC. Amino acid sequence: CASSGGTSGVSGHNEQFF. The chain employs TRBV19 and TRBJ2-1, with 13 bases identical to TRBD2. This CDR3 is 18 amino acids long. V trimming: 5 bases; J trimming: 5 bases; junction bases outside the gene matches: 12. In germline, CDR1 is LNHDA, CDR2 SQIVND (reference sequence).

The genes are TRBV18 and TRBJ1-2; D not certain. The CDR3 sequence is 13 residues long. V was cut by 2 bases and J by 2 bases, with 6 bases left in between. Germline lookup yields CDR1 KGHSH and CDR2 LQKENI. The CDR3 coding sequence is TGTGCCAGCTCACCAACCGAGAACTATGGCTACACCTTC. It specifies CASSPTENYGYTF.

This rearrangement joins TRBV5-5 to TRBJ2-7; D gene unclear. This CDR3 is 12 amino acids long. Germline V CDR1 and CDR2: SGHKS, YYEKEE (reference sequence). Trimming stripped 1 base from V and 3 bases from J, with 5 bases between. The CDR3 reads CASSLFGYEQYF. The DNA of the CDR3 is TGTGCCAGCAGCTTGTTCGGCTACGAGCAGTACTTC.

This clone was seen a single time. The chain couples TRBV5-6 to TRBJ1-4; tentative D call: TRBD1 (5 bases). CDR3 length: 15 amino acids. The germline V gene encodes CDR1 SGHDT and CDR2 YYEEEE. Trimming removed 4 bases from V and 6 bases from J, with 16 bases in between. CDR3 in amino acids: CASSTPGGGDEKLFF. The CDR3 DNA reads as TGTGCCAGCAGCACGCCCGGTGGGGGGGATGAAAAACTGTTTTTT.

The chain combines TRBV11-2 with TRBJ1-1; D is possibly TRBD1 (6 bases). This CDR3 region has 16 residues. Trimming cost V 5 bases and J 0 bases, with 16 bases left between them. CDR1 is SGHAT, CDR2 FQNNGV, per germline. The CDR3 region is CASSRTDSRLNTEAFF. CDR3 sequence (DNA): TGTGCCAGCAGCCGTACGGACAGTCGCCTGAACACTGAAGCTTTCTTT. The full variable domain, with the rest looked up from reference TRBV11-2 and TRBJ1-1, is EAGVAQSPRYKIIEKRQSVAFWCNPISGHATLYWYQQILGQGPKLLIQFQNNGVVDDSQLPKDRFSAERLKGVDSTLKIQPAKLEDSAVYLCASSRTDSRLNTEAFFGQGTRLTVV.

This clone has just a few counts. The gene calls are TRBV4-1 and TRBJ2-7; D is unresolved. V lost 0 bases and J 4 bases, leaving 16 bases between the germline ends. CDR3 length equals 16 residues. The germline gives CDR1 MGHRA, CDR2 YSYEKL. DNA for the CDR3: TGCGCCAGCAGCCAAGATTACACAGCCAAGCAATACGAGCAGTACTTC. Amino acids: CASSQDYTAKQYEQYF.